Presented here are 22 T cell receptor beta chains from one specimen sequenced in a study of blood T cell repertoires in COVID-19. Produced via immunoSEQ multiplex PCR; TCRdb's table is partial and in-frame only. The data show roughly 71,000 clones, under 90% seen once. The sequencing input was peripheral blood. The source is a man between 65 and 80 years old who had recovered from COVID-19.

For this clone: A read error may produce the germline difference seen at one junction end. The chain is built from TRBV28 and TRBJ2-7; a weak D match, TRBD2 (6 bases). The CDR3 has 13 amino acids. Looked up from germline, CDR1 is MDHEN and CDR2 is SYDVKM. The DNA for the CDR3 is TGTGCCAGCAGTTTCGGGAGCTCCTACGAACAGTACTTC. It encodes CASSFGSSYEQYF. Drawing the rest from reference TRBV28 and TRBJ2-7, the complete variable domain is DVKVTQSSRYLVKRTGEKVFLECVQDMDHENMFWYRQDPGLGLRLIYFSYDVKMKEKGDIPEGYSVSREKKERFSLILESASTNQTSMYLCASSFGSSYEQYFGPGTRLTVT.

The V call is TRBV5-4, the J call TRBJ1-4; 10 bases line up with TRBD1. The V gene's germline CDR1 is SGHNT and CDR2 YYREEE (reference sequence). The CDR3 consists of 16 residues. Trimming took 0 bases from V and 8 from J; bases not matched to a gene: 7. The CDR3 reads CASSLVEGQGREKLFF. CDR3 sequence (DNA): TGTGCCAGCAGCTTGGTGGAGGGACAGGGGAGGGAAAAACTGTTTTTT.

The rearrangement links TRBV7-2 to TRBJ1-1; TRBD1 is a possible D gene (5 bases). From germline, CDR1 is SGHTA and CDR2 FQGNSA. The CDR3 spans 15 residues. V dropped 2 bases and J dropped 1 base, with 11 bases sitting between them. This chain's CDR3 is CASSLNGGENTEAFF. The CDR3 region has the DNA TGTGCCAGCAGCTTAAACGGGGGGGAGAACACTGAAGCTTTCTTT.

The genes are TRBV20-1 and TRBJ1-2; 8 positions agree with TRBD1. The CDR3 sequence is 15 residues long. V lost 3 bases to trimming and J lost 4 bases; unmatched junction nucleotides: 10. Germline lookup yields CDR1 DFQATT and CDR2 SNEGSKA (reference sequence). CDR3 sequence: CSASLKAGGIYGYTF. The CDR3 DNA follows: TGCAGTGCTAGTTTAAAGGCAGGGGGCATCTATGGCTACACCTTC.

The chain uses TRBV6-5 and TRBJ1-6; no definite D call. The V gene's germline CDR1 is MNHEY and CDR2 SVGAGI. The length of the CDR3 is 14 residues. V lost 6 bases to trimming and J lost 7 bases, with 13 bases between them. The CDR3 DNA is TGTGCCAGCAGAAGGAGGCGGGTCAATTCACCCCTCCACTTT. Translated: CASRRRRVNSPLHF.

This chain uses TRBV28 with TRBJ2-2; a possible D gene is TRBD2 (7 bases). This CDR3 comprises 16 residues. V lost 4 bases and J lost 4, with 16 bases in between. The germline gives CDR1 MDHEN, CDR2 SYDVKM. Written as DNA, the CDR3 is TGTGCCAGCAGTTCCGCGGGGGCAGGGCGCACCGGGGAGCTGTTTTTT. Its translation is CASSSAGAGRTGELFF.

This clone was seen only once. The chain is built from TRBV9 and TRBJ2-2, with D hard to call. The CDR3 is made up of 12 amino acids. Per germline, CDR1 SGDLS and CDR2 YYNGEE. The V and J ends lost 4 bases and 8 bases respectively, with 9 bases between them. The CDR3 DNA reads as TGTGCCAGCAGCCTGCGTTTGGGGGAGCTGTTTTTT. Protein product: CASSLRLGELFF.

This clone was seen only once. The chain has TRBV4-3 and TRBJ1-4; D call uncertain. Trimming shortened V by 3 bases and J by 6 bases, and 11 bases separated the two germline ends. The CDR3 sequence is 14 residues long. Germline V gene lookup returns CDR1 LGHNA and CDR2 YSLEER. The CDR3 region has the DNA TGCGCCAGCAGCCAGGTGGAGTGGGATGAAAAACTGTTTTTT. Residues: CASSQVEWDEKLFF.

Written as DNA, the CDR3 is TGCGCCAGCAGCCAAGGGGTTGGAGCGAACACCGGGGAGCTGTTTTTT. Translated, it gives CASSQGVGANTGELFF. The chain couples TRBV4-3 to TRBJ2-2, with D uncertain. The CDR3 consists of 16 residues. Trimming left V 1 base short and J 0 bases short, with 9 bases between. CDR1 is LGHNA, CDR2 YSLEER, per germline.

The chain uses TRBV18 and TRBJ2-5, with D hard to call. V lost 3 bases to trimming and J lost 2 bases, with 7 bases between them. Looked up from germline, CDR1 is KGHSH and CDR2 is LQKENI. The CDR3 has 13 amino acids. This chain's CDR3 is CASSPPIQETQYF. DNA of the CDR3: TGTGCCAGCTCACCCCCTATTCAAGAGACCCAGTACTTC.

The V call is TRBV18, the J call TRBJ2-5; 9 bases align to TRBD2. The V gene's germline CDR1 is KGHSH and CDR2 LQKENI. The V gene end was trimmed by 1 base and the J gene end by 4 bases; junction bases not matched to a gene: 7. The CDR3 totals 16 residues. The CDR3 here is CASSPRVLAGAETQYF. The CDR3 region has the DNA TGTGCCAGCTCACCACGGGTATTAGCGGGGGCAGAGACCCAGTACTTC.

The rearrangement uses TRBV27 and TRBJ2-2; TRBD2 is a possible D gene (6 bases). V was pared by 9 bases and J by 1 base, with 15 bases between. The CDR3 loop spans 15 amino acids. Germline values: CDR1 MNHEY, CDR2 SMNVEV (reference sequence). In DNA form, the CDR3 reads TGTGCCAGTAATAAGGGACTGCTGAACACCGGGGAGCTGTTTTTT. Amino acid sequence: CASNKGLLNTGELFF.

This clone was recorded only once. This sequence joins TRBV7-9 and TRBJ2-3, with TRBD2 identical over 8 bases. The CDR3 loop spans 16 amino acids. Germline V gene data show CDR1 as SEHNR and CDR2 as FQNEAQ (reference sequence). V lost 5 bases and J lost 0; bases outside the gene matches: 7. CDR3 DNA sequence: TGTGCCAGCAGCCCCCGAACGGGGGGGAGCACAGATACGCAGTATTTT. Residues: CASSPRTGGSTDTQYF.

As for this clone: Being one base from a much bigger clone, this may be a read error. The J gene is TRBJ1-5, the V gene TRBV29-1; a possible D gene is TRBD1 (6 bases). V dropped 5 bases and J dropped 3 bases, with 11 bases sitting between them. CDR3 length: 13 residues. Per germline, CDR1 SQVTM and CDR2 ANQGSEA. In DNA, the CDR3 is TGCAGCGTTAGGGACAACTACAATCAGCCCCAGCATTTT. Protein: CSVRDNYNQPQHF.

The J gene is TRBJ2-5, the V gene TRBV7-9, with D perhaps TRBD1 or TRBD2 (5 bases each). V lost 9 bases and J 5 bases, leaving 25 bases between the germline ends. Germline V gene data show CDR1 as SEHNR and CDR2 as FQNEAQ (reference sequence). The CDR3 contains 16 residues. CDR3 nucleotide sequence: TGTGCCAGTACGAGGGGATCCCGAATCCCCGAGGAGACCCAGTACTTC. It specifies CASTRGSRIPEETQYF. Supplemented by reference TRBV7-9 and TRBJ2-5, the full variable domain reads DTGVSQNPRHKITKRGQNVTFRCDPISEHNRLYWYRQTLGQGPEFLTYFQNEAQLEKSRLLSDRFSAERPKGSFSTLEIQRTEQGDSAMYLCASTRGSRIPEETQYFGPGTRLLVL.

Only a few counts were recorded for this clone. This chain links TRBV12-5 with TRBJ1-6, with a possible D match to TRBD1 (6 bases). Germline assignment: CDR1 LGHNT and CDR2 FRNRAP. The CDR3 is made up of 15 amino acids. Between the trimmed V and J ends, which lost 1 base and 4 bases, there was a span of 8 bases. The CDR3 region has the DNA TGTGCTAGTGGTTTGGGAGGACAGTATAATTCACCCCTCCACTTT. Translation gives CASGLGGQYNSPLHF.

The chain employs TRBV11-2 and TRBJ2-3; maybe TRBD2 (5 bases). CDR3 length equals 16 residues. Germline loops: CDR1 SGHAT, CDR2 FQNNGV. V lost 5 bases and J 0 bases, leaving 15 bases between the germline ends. The CDR3 is CASSPLRGYSTDTQYF. In nucleotides, the CDR3 is TGTGCCAGCAGCCCCCTTCGGGGATATAGCACAGATACGCAGTATTTT.

The chain employs TRBV19 and TRBJ2-1; TRBD2 matches 13 bases. With V trimmed by 0 bases and J by 2 bases, 7 bases remained unmatched. Germline loops: CDR1 LNHDA, CDR2 SQIVND (reference sequence). The length of the CDR3 is 19 residues. The CDR3 region has the DNA TGTGCCAGTAGTATAGAGGGGCCGGGACTAGCGGGAACCTACAATGAGCAGTTCTTC. Translation gives CASSIEGPGLAGTYNEQFF.

The V call is TRBV4-3, the J call TRBJ2-3, with D perhaps TRBD2 (6 bases). The V gene lost 2 bases and the J gene lost 3 bases, with 12 bases spanning the gap. The CDR3 covers 15 residues. CDR1 is LGHNA, CDR2 YSLEER, per germline. CDR3 amino acids: CASSQYFGGTDTQYF. CDR3 nucleotide sequence: TGCGCCAGCAGCCAATATTTCGGGGGAACAGATACGCAGTATTTT.

The V and J genes are TRBV7-8 and TRBJ2-1, with D possibly matching TRBD2 (5 bases). The CDR3 loop spans 12 amino acids. V was trimmed by 5 bases and J by 9 bases, leaving 11 bases between them. CDR1 SGHVS and CDR2 FQNEAQ come from the germline V gene. CDR3 coding DNA: TGTGCCAGCAGCCCCTCTGAGGGTGAGCAGTTCTTC. This translates into CASSPSEGEQFF.

This sequence joins TRBV6-6 and TRBJ2-1; D is possibly TRBD1 (6 bases). The V gene lost 8 bases and the J gene lost 4 bases, with 15 bases spanning the gap. CDR1 and CDR2 (germline): MNHNY, SVGAGI (reference sequence). The CDR3 covers 14 residues. The CDR3 coding sequence is TGTGCCAGCTGTCAGGGGCAGCCTTACAATGAGCAGTTCTTC. Protein: CASCQGQPYNEQFF.

The chain has TRBV15 and TRBJ1-2; TRBD1 is a possible D gene (5 bases). The CDR3 is made up of 18 amino acids. Germline V CDR1 and CDR2: LNHNV, YYDKDF (reference sequence). Trimming removed 3 bases from V and 1 base from J, with 21 bases in between. The CDR3 protein is CATSSDQGLEFYNYGYTF. The DNA of the CDR3 is TGTGCCACCAGCAGTGATCAGGGTTTGGAATTTTATAACTATGGCTACACCTTC.